What follows are 11 T cell receptor beta chains derived from one specimen sequenced in a study of cytomegalovirus exposure and HLA in healthy donors. The PCR used 60 Vbeta and 13 Jbeta primers. Profiled with immunoSEQ multiplex PCR; TCRdb holds only in-frame clones, not every one. The table lists 65,000 to 85,000 clones, 86% of them singletons. Material: PBMCs. These receptors were taken from a woman aged 25 to 39 in good health and CMV-seronegative.

The chain recombines TRBV4-2 with TRBJ2-5; 8 nucleotides align to TRBD1. Trimming at V came to 3 bases and at J to 5 bases, leaving 17 bases not matched to a gene. Germline V CDR1 and CDR2: LGHNA, YNFKEQ. The CDR3 runs 18 residues. This chain's CDR3 is CASSQATGADFPGETQYF. Written as DNA, the CDR3 is TGTGCCAGCAGCCAGGCGACAGGGGCGGATTTTCCTGGGGAGACCCAGTACTTC.

Comments on this clone: Compared with germline, one end of the junction differs, possibly owing to a read error. The chain is built from TRBV7-2 and TRBJ2-3, with a possible D match to TRBD1 (5 bases). CDR3 length: 15 amino acids. Germline V gives CDR1 SGHTA, CDR2 FQGNSA. CDR3 sequence: CASSLRPARTGTQYF. DNA for the CDR3: TGTGCCAGCAGCTTACGTCCAGCGCGCACAGGTACGCAGTATTTT. The whole variable domain, remainder taken from reference TRBV7-2 and TRBJ2-3, is GAGVSQSPSNKVTEKGKDVELRCDPISGHTALYWYRQSLGQGLEFLIYFQGNSAPDKSGLPSDRFSAERTGGSVSTLTIQRTQQEDSAVYLCASSLRPARTGTQYFGPGTRLTVL.

This clone has just a few counts. The CDR3 is CSVGQTNTGELFF. The CDR3 DNA reads as TGCAGCGTTGGGCAGACGAACACCGGGGAGCTGTTTTTT. The chain links TRBV29-1 to TRBJ2-2; no firm D call. This CDR3 is built from 13 residues. V lost 4 bases and J 0 bases, leaving 6 bases between the germline ends. Germline assignment: CDR1 SQVTM and CDR2 ANQGSEA.

The V call is TRBV28, the J call TRBJ1-2; weak D call: TRBD1 (6 bases). V was clipped by 8 bases and J by 10 bases, with 14 bases between them. This CDR3 comprises 11 residues. Germline assignment: CDR1 MDHEN and CDR2 SYDVKM. This CDR3 is CASSLGGDYTF. In DNA, the CDR3 is TGTGCCAGCTCCTTAGGGGGTGACTACACCTTC.

The rearrangement uses TRBV6-5 and TRBJ2-5; 8 positions agree with TRBD2. The J call may be faulty, since TRBJ2-7 better matches the DNA end. This CDR3 is 15 amino acids long. Germline V gives CDR1 MNHEY, CDR2 SVGAGI. CDR3 sequence (DNA): TGTGCCAGCAGGGCCCCGGGACTAGGGGCCTACGAGCAGTACTTC. It yields the protein CASRAPGLGAYEQYF.

The chain links TRBV27 to TRBJ1-3; 10 nucleotides align to TRBD1. The germline V gene encodes CDR1 MNHEY and CDR2 SMNVEV (reference sequence). This CDR3 comprises 14 residues. V dropped 8 bases and J dropped 0; count of bases not matched to a gene: 1. Here the CDR3 reads CASRTGGSGNTIYF. As DNA, the CDR3 is TGTGCCAGCCGGACAGGGGGCTCTGGAAACACCATATATTTT.

To note about this clone: At one of its ends the junction is not consistent with the germline gene, which may arise from a read error. This rearrangement joins TRBV5-1 to TRBJ2-7; TRBD1 agrees at 7 bases. The CDR3 totals 15 residues. The germline gives CDR1 SGHRS, CDR2 YFSETQ. CDR3 bases: TGCGCCAGCAGCCTACTCGGACAGGCCTACTACGGGCAGTACTTC. This codes for CASSLLGQAYYGQYF.

This chain uses TRBV28 with TRBJ1-3, with 12 bases that match TRBD1. The CDR3 is 17 residues long. CDR1 is MDHEN and CDR2 is SYDVKM in the germline V gene. The trim removed 5 bases at V and 3 bases at J, leaving 8 bases unmatched. CDR3 in amino acids: CASSVTGQGAFGNTIYF. As DNA, the CDR3 is TGTGCCAGCAGTGTAACGGGACAGGGGGCTTTTGGAAACACCATATATTTT.

The V and J genes are TRBV11-2 and TRBJ2-3; TRBD2 matches at 9 bases. J gave up 3 bases and V 5 bases, and 9 bases lay outside the gene matches. CDR1 is SGHAT and CDR2 is FQNNGV in the germline V gene. CDR3 length: 16 amino acids. DNA for the CDR3: TGTGCCAGCAGCCCTGGACTAGCGTACGGTACAGATACGCAGTATTTT. As protein: CASSPGLAYGTDTQYF.

This sequence joins TRBV29-1 and TRBJ2-2; D possibly corresponds to TRBD2 (6 bases). The CDR3 extends over 12 amino acids. Germline CDR1 SQVTM, CDR2 ANQGSEA. Deletions cut 6 bases from V and 5 bases from J, with 10 bases between. The CDR3 nucleotides are TGCAGCGTCGGGAGCGGTACCGGGGAGCTGTTTTTT. This sequence encodes CSVGSGTGELFF.

The CDR3 loop reads CASGGNTEAFF. CDR3 DNA sequence: TGTGCCAGCGGAGGGAACACTGAAGCTTTCTTT. The chain is built from TRBV11-3 and TRBJ1-1, with D hard to call. Germline V gene data show CDR1 as SGHNT and CDR2 as YENEEA. The V gene lost 8 bases and the J gene lost 1 base, with 5 bases spanning the gap. This CDR3 has 11 amino acids.